The 19 T cell receptor beta chains below all came from one sample that was sequenced in a study of cytomegalovirus exposure and HLA in healthy donors. PCR used 60 Vbeta primers and 13 Jbeta primers. Profiling relied on immunoSEQ multiplex PCR, and the TCRdb table lists in-frame clones only, not all of them. In the table there are 150,000 to 200,000 clones, more than 70% of which are singletons. Sequencing used PBMCs. These TCRs come from a male donor in good health and CMV-seronegative.

The J gene is TRBJ2-1, the V gene TRBV27; 7 bases line up with TRBD1. The CDR3 runs to 16 residues. Germline-derived CDR1 and CDR2 are MNHEY and SMNVEV (reference sequence). After removal of 5 bases from V and 4 bases from J, the junction contained 11 bases not matched to a gene. CDR3 DNA: TGTGCCAGCAGTAATCCGGGACAGACCTTTTACAATGAGCAGTTCTTC. Its protein product is CASSNPGQTFYNEQFF.

This rearrangement joins TRBV10-1 to TRBJ1-5, with D unclear. The CDR3 has 12 amino acids. In germline, CDR1 is WNHNN, CDR2 SYGVQD (reference sequence). Deletions cut 3 bases from V and 5 bases from J, with 5 bases between. This CDR3 is CASSEEHQPQHF. The DNA of the CDR3 is TGCGCCAGCAGTGAAGAGCATCAGCCCCAGCATTTT.

This clone was detected a few times. The chain is built from TRBV7-9 and TRBJ2-4, with TRBD2 matching 7 bases. The germline gives CDR1 SEHNR, CDR2 FQNEAQ (reference sequence). The CDR3 runs 19 residues. Germline trimming cut 5 bases from V and 2 bases from J; bases unmatched to any gene: 18. The CDR3 spells CASSLVEGAGFLSKNIQYF. CDR3 nucleotide sequence: TGTGCCAGCAGCCTAGTTGAGGGAGCGGGGTTCTTATCCAAAAACATTCAGTACTTC.

The chain uses TRBV15 and TRBJ1-5, with D unresolved. Trimming left V 1 base short and J 0 bases short, with 4 bases between. The CDR3 runs 14 residues. Germline lookup yields CDR1 LNHNV and CDR2 YYDKDF (reference sequence). Here the CDR3 DNA reads TGTGCCACCAGCAGAGTTTATAGCAATCAGCCCCAGCATTTT. It specifies CATSRVYSNQPQHF.

The V gene is TRBV5-1, the J gene TRBJ2-1, with D possibly matching TRBD1 (5 bases). CDR3 size: 15 residues. The V end lost 4 bases, the J end lost 0 bases, and 11 bases lay between the germline ends. Per germline, CDR1 SGHRS and CDR2 YFSETQ. The CDR3 sequence is CASSSRQTSYNEQFF. The CDR3 DNA reads TGCGCCAGCAGCAGTCGACAGACCTCCTACAATGAGCAGTTCTTC.

V is TRBV5-5 and J is TRBJ1-1, with D uncertain. The CDR3 sequence is 18 residues long. Between the trimmed V and J ends, which lost 0 bases and 4 bases, there was a span of 22 bases. Germline V gene data show CDR1 as SGHKS and CDR2 as YYEKEE (reference sequence). CDR3 residues: CASSLALTLSVWFTEAFF. The DNA for the CDR3 is TGTGCCAGCAGCTTGGCACTCACTCTCAGCGTGTGGTTCACTGAAGCTTTCTTT.

The chain couples TRBV27 to TRBJ1-2, with D possibly TRBD1 on 6 matching bases. V lost 5 bases to trimming and J lost 7 bases, with 8 bases between them. Germline assignment: CDR1 MNHEY and CDR2 SMNVEV (reference sequence). The CDR3 has 11 residues. The CDR3 loop is CASSPGVGYTF. The CDR3 DNA follows: TGTGCCAGCAGTCCAGGGGTTGGCTACACCTTC.

The CDR3 sequence is CASSVGGYGELFF. CDR3 nucleotide sequence: TGTGCCAGCAGCGTAGGAGGTTATGGTGAGCTGTTTTTT. The rearrangement links TRBV9 to TRBJ2-2; D is ambiguous. V was cut by 0 bases and J by 11 bases, with 11 bases left in between. The CDR3 is 13 amino acids. Germline values: CDR1 SGDLS, CDR2 YYNGEE.

This chain joins TRBV6-5 and TRBJ1-3, with 7 nucleotides matching TRBD1. V lost 6 bases to trimming and J lost 4 bases; unmatched junction nucleotides: 9. Germline loops: CDR1 MNHEY, CDR2 SVGAGI. The CDR3 sequence is 15 residues long. The CDR3 loop is CASRESTGRGNTIYF. CDR3 DNA: TGTGCCAGCAGAGAGTCGACAGGGCGAGGAAACACCATATATTTT.

The rearrangement links TRBV4-1 to TRBJ2-1, with TRBD2 as a possible D gene (6 bases). The length of the CDR3 is 16 residues. Germline V gives CDR1 MGHRA, CDR2 YSYEKL. Trimming removed 1 base at V and 4 bases at J, with 14 bases between. The CDR3 is CASSQGEELWYNEQFF. The CDR3 nucleotides read TGCGCCAGCAGCCAAGGGGAGGAATTGTGGTACAATGAGCAGTTCTTC.

The V and J genes are TRBV29-1 and TRBJ1-3, with D tentatively TRBD1 (6 bases). V lost 7 bases to trimming and J lost 5 bases, with 9 bases between them. CDR1 and CDR2 (germline): SQVTM, ANQGSEA. The CDR3 totals 11 residues. The CDR3 spells CSGWDRNTIYF. The DNA for the CDR3 is TGCAGCGGCTGGGACAGAAACACCATATATTTT.

The V call is TRBV27, the J call TRBJ2-1, with D uncertain. Trimming stripped 5 bases from V and 7 bases from J, with 9 bases between. Per germline, CDR1 MNHEY and CDR2 SMNVEV (reference sequence). There are 12 residues in the CDR3. The CDR3 region is CASSPLSNEQFF. Here the CDR3 DNA reads TGTGCCAGCAGTCCTTTGTCGAATGAGCAGTTCTTC.

The chain has TRBV7-9 and TRBJ2-1, with 14 bases lining up with TRBD2. V lost 3 bases and J lost 9; bases outside the gene matches: 4. The CDR3 covers 15 residues. Looked up from germline, CDR1 is SEHNR and CDR2 is FQNEAQ (reference sequence). This CDR3 reads CASSFWTSGRSEQFF. The CDR3 bases are TGTGCCAGCAGCTTTTGGACTAGCGGGAGGTCTGAGCAGTTCTTC.

The V call is TRBV15, the J call TRBJ1-2; TRBD1 might be the D (6 bases). V gave up 3 bases and J gave up 4 bases, with 18 bases separating them. The CDR3 consists of 16 residues. Germline V gene data show CDR1 as LNHNV and CDR2 as YYDKDF (reference sequence). In DNA form, the CDR3 reads TGTGCCACCAGCAGCCAGTATACAGGGTCCGGCTATGGCTACACCTTC. Translated, it gives CATSSQYTGSGYGYTF.

This clone came up a few times. This chain links TRBV2 with TRBJ2-7, with D tentatively TRBD2 (5 bases). V was shortened by 7 bases and J by 4 bases, with 11 bases between the two germline ends. This CDR3 is 12 amino acids long. Germline V gene sequence: CDR1 SNHLY, CDR2 FYNNEI. Written as DNA, the CDR3 is TGTGCCAGCACCCTGGAGGCATACGAGCAGTACTTC. This sequence encodes CASTLEAYEQYF.

The chain uses TRBV27 and TRBJ2-1, with TRBD2 matching over 7 bases. CDR3 length: 14 amino acids. V was clipped by 2 bases and J by 13 bases; unmatched bases: 11. Germline V gene sequence: CDR1 MNHEY, CDR2 SMNVEV (reference sequence). The CDR3 nucleotides read TGTGCCAGCAGTTTAGCCAGGCCCCGGGACTACCAGTTCTTC. This encodes CASSLARPRDYQFF.

The genes are TRBV4-2 and TRBJ2-1; D might be TRBD2 (5 bases). Germline V CDR1 and CDR2: LGHNA, YNFKEQ. Trimming removed 1 base from V and 8 bases from J, with 15 bases in between. The CDR3 contains 15 residues. CDR3 DNA: TGTGCCAGCAGCCAAGTGGCGGGCGAGGTACATGAGCAGTTCTTC. Protein sequence: CASSQVAGEVHEQFF.

CDR3 protein: CAWNPGSSYEQYF. CDR3 nucleotides: TGTGCCTGGAACCCAGGAAGCTCCTACGAGCAGTACTTC. The rearrangement joins TRBV30 to TRBJ2-7; D ambiguous. V was clipped by 4 bases and J by 0 bases, with 10 bases between them. Germline loops: CDR1 GTSNPN, CDR2 SVGIG (reference sequence). CDR3 length: 13 amino acids.

This clone was counted once. The genes are TRBV4-2 and TRBJ2-1, with D perhaps TRBD2 (6 bases). Germline V gene lookup returns CDR1 LGHNA and CDR2 YNFKEQ. Trimming stripped 4 bases from V and 5 bases from J, with 15 bases between. The CDR3 extends over 15 amino acids. CDR3 residues: CASSPEGGEDNEQFF. CDR3 DNA: TGTGCCAGCAGCCCGGAAGGAGGGGAAGACAATGAGCAGTTCTTC.